This record covers a single T cell receptor beta chain. This sample is part of a study of blood T cell repertoires in COVID-19. Source study methods: Nucleated cell counts were estimated from reference gene primer amplification. Using immunoSEQ multiplex PCR, the repertoire was profiled, and TCRdb retains in-frame clones only, with some absent. That table furnishes V, J and clone size, whereas the DNA furnished D and trimming. The sample yields 200,000 to 300,000 clones, around 85% seen once. V gave up 6 bases and J gave up 3 bases; unmatched junction bases: 7. Germline CDR1 is WNHNN and CDR2 is SYGVQD (reference sequence). The CDR3 loop spans 14 amino acids.

The chain combines TRBV10-1 with TRBJ2-7; 8 nucleotides line up with TRBD1. The origin of this receptor is an elderly man with acute or convalescent COVID-19. The sample taken for sequencing was peripheral blood. The chain's CDR3 is CASSKGQAFYEQYF. The CDR3, as DNA: TGCGCCAGCAGCAAGGGACAGGCGTTCTACGAGCAGTACTTC.